A selection of T cell receptor beta chains follows, all from one sample in a study of blood T cell repertoires in COVID-19. Sequencing was performed with immunoSEQ multiplex PCR; in TCRdb, only in-frame clones are kept and a portion is missing. The sample shows a few hundred thousand clones, 85% to 90% of them seen only once. Sequenced: peripheral blood. The receptors come from a middle-aged woman who had recovered from COVID-19. CDR3s include the opening cysteine and the closing phenylalanine or tryptophan. A D gene is named only where the DNA matches it firmly. The size of a clone is reported for some rows only, either as once, few or many, or as a class for expanded clones.

clone_size	v_call	j_call	d_call	cdr3_aa	cdr3_nt
NA	TRBV7-9	TRBJ1-1	NA	CASSLAGQGPKGYF	TGTGCCAGCAGCTTAGCGGGACAAGGCCCAAAAGGGTACTTT
NA	TRBV28	TRBJ1-2	NA	CASSSGGPYGYTF	TGTGCCAGCAGTTCGGGGGGGCCCTATGGCTACACCTTC
NA	TRBV27	TRBJ2-7	TRBD2	CASSSRLAGGSSEQYF	TGTGCCAGCAGTTCGAGACTAGCGGGGGGATCTTCCGAGCAGTACTTC
NA	TRBV18	TRBJ2-7	TRBD1	CASSLDRGYEQYF	TGTGCCAGCTCACTAGACAGGGGGTACGAGCAGTACTTC
NA	TRBV4-1	TRBJ1-3	NA	CASSQDTGNTIYF	TGCGCCAGCAGCCAAGATACTGGAAACACCATATATTTT
NA	TRBV11-2	TRBJ1-1	TRBD1	CASRVTGGPEAFF	TGTGCCAGCAGAGTTACAGGGGGCCCTGAAGCTTTCTTT
NA	TRBV4-3	TRBJ2-6	TRBD1	CASSQDLGQAGANVLTF	TGCGCCAGCAGCCAAGACCTAGGACAGGCTGGGGCCAACGTCCTGACTTTC
NA	TRBV12-3/TRBV12-4	TRBJ2-2	NA	CASRGAGTGELFF	TGTGCCAGCCGGGGGGCGGGCACCGGGGAGCTGTTTTTT
NA	TRBV19	TRBJ2-2	TRBD2	CASRATRFSGRARWGELFF	TGTGCCAGTAGAGCGACACGCTTTAGCGGGAGGGCACGGTGGGGGGAGCTGTTTTTT
NA	TRBV20-1	TRBJ1-2	NA	CSASLPRDYGYTF	TGCAGTGCTAGTTTACCCCGGGACTATGGCTACACCTTC
NA	TRBV10-3	TRBJ1-1	NA	CAISEIGRNTEAFF	TGTGCCATCAGTGAGATTGGTAGGAACACTGAAGCTTTCTTT
NA	TRBV10-3	TRBJ2-1	TRBD1	CAINSQGDEQFF	TGTGCCATCAATAGTCAGGGGGATGAGCAGTTCTTC
once	TRBV4-3	TRBJ2-1	TRBD2	CASSQDSSGSSYNEQFF	TGCGCCAGCAGCCAAGATTCCAGCGGGAGCTCCTACAATGAGCAGTTCTTC
NA	TRBV5-6	TRBJ1-6	NA	CASSLFGQISYNSPLHF	TGTGCCAGCAGCTTGTTCGGACAGATCTCCTATAATTCACCCCTCCACTTT
NA	TRBV2	TRBJ2-2	TRBD1	CASSVTGGTGELFF	TGTGCCAGCAGTGTGACAGGGGGCACCGGGGAGCTGTTTTTT
NA	TRBV7-9	TRBJ2-1	TRBD1	CASARPGQGIYNEQFF	TGTGCCAGCGCGAGGCCGGGACAGGGGATCTACAATGAGCAGTTCTTC
once	TRBV5-4	TRBJ2-7	TRBD2	CASSLAPAGNYEQYF	TGTGCCAGCAGCTTGGCCCCAGCGGGGAACTACGAGCAGTACTTC
NA	TRBV7-2	TRBJ1-6	NA	CASTLRGGGNSPLHF	TGTGCCAGCACCCTTAGGGGGGGCGGTAATTCACCCCTCCACTTT
NA	TRBV19	TRBJ2-7	NA	CASSLAWANYEQYF	TGTGCCAGTAGCCTGGCCTGGGCCAACTACGAGCAGTACTTC
few	TRBV29-1	TRBJ2-3	NA	CSVEEVELDTQYF	TGCAGCGTTGAAGAAGTAGAGCTGGATACGCAGTATTTT
few	TRBV24-1	TRBJ2-7	NA	CATSDSRGADYEQYF	TGTGCCACCAGTGATTCTCGCGGGGCAGACTACGAGCAGTACTTC
NA	TRBV7-9	TRBJ2-7	TRBD1	CASSPTGDPEQYF	TGTGCCAGCAGTCCGACAGGGGACCCCGAGCAGTACTTC
NA	TRBV18	TRBJ2-7	TRBD1	CASSPGTGPYEQYF	TGTGCCAGCTCACCCGGGACAGGCCCATACGAGCAGTACTTC
NA	TRBV6-2/TRBV6-3	TRBJ1-2	TRBD1	CASSKTGVGYTF	TGTGCCAGCAGTAAGACAGGGGTTGGCTACACCTTC
NA	TRBV5-1	TRBJ1-3	NA	CASSLAGSSGNTIYF	TGCGCCAGCAGCTTGGCCGGGAGCTCTGGAAACACCATATATTTT
NA	TRBV9	TRBJ2-3	TRBD2	CASSPDGLAADTQYF	TGTGCCAGCAGCCCCGACGGACTAGCCGCAGATACGCAGTATTTT
NA	TRBV4-3	TRBJ2-1	TRBD2	CASSPGGHEQFF	TGCGCCAGCAGCCCGGGGGGACATGAGCAGTTCTTC
NA	TRBV9	TRBJ1-2	NA	CASSVSPTGDYGYTF	TGTGCCAGCAGCGTAAGCCCCACAGGCGACTATGGCTACACCTTC
NA	TRBV11-2	TRBJ2-7	TRBD1	CASSPLKSRQGRSYEQYF	TGTGCCAGCAGTCCACTGAAATCAAGACAGGGACGCTCCTACGAGCAGTACTTC
NA	TRBV9	TRBJ2-5	NA	CASSVGPAGETQYF	TGTGCCAGCAGCGTAGGCCCGGCCGGGGAGACCCAGTACTTC
NA	TRBV3-1/TRBV3-2	TRBJ1-2	TRBD1	CASSPRQGRGGYTF	TGTGCCAGCAGCCCCCGACAGGGAAGGGGAGGCTACACCTTC
NA	TRBV5-1	TRBJ2-5	TRBD2	CASSSRGAGGQETQYF	TGCGCCAGCAGCTCCCGTGGAGCGGGGGGCCAAGAGACCCAGTACTTC
NA	TRBV27	TRBJ2-2	TRBD2	CASSFALPGSSGDTGELFF	TGTGCCAGCAGTTTTGCACTGCCTGGGTCTAGCGGGGACACCGGGGAGCTGTTTTTT
NA	TRBV30	TRBJ2-3	NA	CAWSVGGSTDTQYF	TGTGCCTGGAGTGTTGGGGGGAGCACAGATACGCAGTATTTT
NA	TRBV28	TRBJ1-4	NA	CASSSSLRRVLFF	TGTGCCAGCAGTTCCTCACTTAGGAGAGTTCTGTTTTTT
NA	TRBV28	TRBJ1-4	NA	CASSLQGGEKLFF	TGTGCCAGCAGTTTACAGGGCGGTGAAAAACTGTTTTTT
NA	TRBV6-1	TRBJ1-4	NA	CASSEAIATNEKLFF	TGTGCCAGCAGTGAAGCCATTGCAACTAATGAAAAACTGTTTTTT
NA	TRBV5-4	TRBJ2-1	TRBD2	CASSNLAGSIRGEQFF	TGTGCCAGCAGCAATCTAGCGGGGAGCATACGAGGTGAGCAGTTCTTC
NA	TRBV6-6	TRBJ2-5	TRBD2	CASTKRGAGETQYF	TGTGCCAGCACCAAGCGGGGGGCCGGGGAGACCCAGTACTTC
once	TRBV15	TRBJ1-3	NA	CATSRGGAVRREGNTIYF	TGTGCCACCAGCAGAGGTGGAGCGGTACGGAGGGAAGGAAACACCATATATTTT
NA	TRBV5-1	TRBJ2-7	TRBD2	CASSSTGTIPFYEQYF	TGCGCCAGCAGCAGTACCGGGACTATCCCGTTCTACGAGCAGTACTTC
once	TRBV7-6	TRBJ2-2	TRBD1	CASSLAQGAGELFF	TGTGCCAGCAGCTTAGCGCAGGGGGCCGGGGAGCTGTTTTTT
NA	TRBV5-4	TRBJ2-7	NA	CASGARGRSEQYF	TGTGCCAGCGGGGCCAGGGGACGGAGCGAGCAGTACTTC
NA	TRBV18	TRBJ1-2	TRBD1	CASSPDRGYGYTF	TGTGCCAGCTCGCCAGACAGGGGCTATGGCTACACCTTC
NA	TRBV4-1	TRBJ1-1	NA	CASSQGISGGTEAFF	TGCGCCAGCAGCCAAGGGATTTCGGGGGGCACTGAAGCTTTCTTT
NA	TRBV18	TRBJ1-3	TRBD1	CASSTGNSGNTIYF	TGTGCCAGCTCGACAGGGAACTCTGGAAACACCATATATTTT
NA	TRBV19	TRBJ1-1	TRBD1	CASRTGQGTAEAFF	TGTGCCAGTAGAACTGGACAGGGTACTGCTGAAGCTTTCTTT
NA	TRBV10-3	TRBJ2-3	TRBD2	CAIGTGGTDTQYF	TGTGCCATCGGAACGGGAGGGACAGATACGCAGTATTTT
NA	TRBV11-3	TRBJ2-7	NA	CASSLGGPYEQYF	TGTGCCAGCAGCTTAGGGGGCCCCTACGAGCAGTACTTC
NA	TRBV28	TRBJ2-3	TRBD1	CASSPDRRTDTQYF	TGTGCCAGCAGTCCGGACAGGCGCACAGATACGCAGTATTTT
NA	TRBV5-5	TRBJ2-7	NA	CASSLSGSSYEQYF	TGTGCCAGCAGCTTGTCAGGGTCCTCCTACGAGCAGTACTTC
NA	TRBV11-3	TRBJ2-1	TRBD1	CASSDPGQGGNEQFF	TGTGCCAGCAGTGATCCGGGACAGGGGGGTAATGAGCAGTTCTTC
once	TRBV5-1	TRBJ1-4	TRBD1	CASSDPTGANEKLFF	TGCGCCAGCAGCGACCCGACAGGGGCTAATGAAAAACTGTTTTTT
NA	TRBV30	TRBJ1-2	TRBD1	CAWSLTGEYGYTF	TGTGCCTGGAGTCTCACAGGGGAATATGGCTACACCTTC
NA	TRBV3-1/TRBV3-2	TRBJ2-7	TRBD2	CASSQGSSGGAYEQYF	TGTGCCAGCAGCCAAGGTTCCAGCGGGGGGGCCTACGAGCAGTACTTC
NA	TRBV5-1	TRBJ2-1	TRBD2	CASSLAETSGKVEQFF	TGCGCCAGCAGCTTGGCCGAGACTAGCGGGAAGGTTGAGCAGTTCTTC
NA	TRBV9	TRBJ2-5	TRBD2	CASSVDPGGGETQYF	TGTGCCAGCAGCGTAGATCCGGGGGGAGGGGAGACCCAGTACTTC
NA	TRBV5-1	TRBJ1-1	NA	CASSLVSGGGTEAFF	TGCGCCAGCAGCTTGGTTTCAGGAGGAGGCACTGAAGCTTTCTTT
NA	TRBV11-2	TRBJ2-1	TRBD2	CASSLVGGRAYEQFF	TGTGCCAGCAGCTTAGTCGGCGGGAGGGCCTATGAGCAGTTCTTC
once	TRBV5-1	TRBJ2-6	TRBD1	CASSLGTGVSGANVLTF	TGCGCCAGCAGCTTGGGGACAGGGGTGTCTGGGGCCAACGTCCTGACTTTC